This T cell receptor (beta chain) appears in the sequencing data of a study of blood T cell repertoires in COVID-19. Across the whole study: Acute and convalescent COVID-19 samples came from the United States, Italy and Spain. Sample material is recorded as cDNA or gDNA derived from T cells, B-cell-depleted T cells, or PBMCs.

Trimming cost V 5 bases and J 4 bases; bases outside gene matches: 14. The germline V gene has CDR1 MNHEY and CDR2 SMNVEV (reference sequence). The CDR3 length is 16 residues. Authors' data handling: It was from reference gene primer amplification that nucleated cell counts were estimated. The repertoire was sequenced with immunoSEQ multiplex PCR; TCRdb's copy has only in-frame clones and lacks some. V, J and clone size reflect that table, while D and trimming were determined from the DNA. The sample shows around 100,000 clones, approximately 69% of them seen only once. The origin of this receptor is a man older than 75 with acute or convalescent COVID-19. The rearrangement uses TRBV27 and TRBJ2-7, with TRBD2 matching over 7 bases. Sequencing was done on a sample of peripheral blood. CDR3 in DNA: TGTGCCAGCAGTCCCATAGGTCGCGGGAGTGGGTACGAGCAGTACTTC. Protein product: CASSPIGRGSGYEQYF.